This passage covers 21 T cell receptor beta chains from one sample sequenced in a study of control samples from healthy donors and cancer patients. The assay was immunoSEQ multiplex PCR, and TCRdb's table has in-frame clones only and misses some. The sample holds 50,000 or so clones, approximately 95% seen once. The sequenced material came from blood. These receptors came from a man between 25 and 39 years old in good health.

The chain recombines TRBV7-2 with TRBJ2-1, with D hard to call. The germline V gene encodes CDR1 SGHTA and CDR2 FQGNSA. The CDR3 contains 11 residues. V lost 1 base to trimming and J lost 12 bases, with 7 bases between them. CDR3 nucleotide sequence: TGTGCCAGCAGCTTAGGTGAGCTGCAGTTCTTC. Translation gives CASSLGELQFF.

The gene calls are TRBV15 and TRBJ2-6; perhaps TRBD1 as D (6 bases). Germline values: CDR1 LNHNV, CDR2 YYDKDF (reference sequence). The CDR3 covers 13 residues. V was trimmed by 8 bases and J by 2 bases, leaving 7 bases between them. The CDR3 coding sequence is TGTGCCACCCAGGGGACTGGGGCCAACGTCCTGACTTTC. Protein: CATQGTGANVLTF.

J is TRBJ1-1 and V is TRBV4-1, with TRBD1 identical over 9 bases. CDR1 MGHRA and CDR2 YSYEKL come from the germline V gene. The V segment lost 4 bases and the J segment 10 bases; nucleotides outside the gene matches: 1. This CDR3 region has 11 residues. The DNA of the CDR3 is TGCGCCAGCAGCCTGGGACAGGGAGCTTTCTTT. It specifies CASSLGQGAFF.

The V and J genes are TRBV4-1 and TRBJ2-7; D unresolved. The CDR3 covers 14 residues. The V end was cut by 2 bases, the J end by 3 bases, with 11 bases between. Germline V CDR1 and CDR2: MGHRA, YSYEKL. The CDR3 region is CASSQQEMGYEQYF. The CDR3, as DNA: TGCGCCAGCAGCCAACAGGAGATGGGCTACGAGCAGTACTTC.

This clone was recorded only once. The V call is TRBV5-1, the J call TRBJ1-4; TRBD1 aligns across 8 bases. CDR1 and CDR2 from the germline V gene are SGHRS and YFSETQ. This CDR3 region has 14 residues. V was pared by 5 bases and J by 8 bases, with 8 bases of the junction left unmatched. CDR3 nucleotides: TGCGCCAGCAGAACCGGGACAGGCGGAGAAAAACTGTTTTTT. Its protein product is CASRTGTGGEKLFF.

The rearrangement links TRBV7-2 to TRBJ2-7, with TRBD1 matching over 9 bases. Germline assignment: CDR1 SGHTA and CDR2 FQGNSA. The CDR3 covers 19 residues. With V trimmed by 1 base and J by 4 bases, 17 bases remained unmatched. The CDR3 reads CASSLEWGGGGQGRYEQYF. In nucleotides, the CDR3 is TGTGCCAGCAGCTTAGAGTGGGGGGGTGGGGGACAGGGTAGATACGAGCAGTACTTC. Variable domain in full (rest from reference TRBV7-2 and TRBJ2-7): GAGVSQSPSNKVTEKGKDVELRCDPISGHTALYWYRQSLGQGLEFLIYFQGNSAPDKSGLPSDRFSAERTGGSVSTLTIQRTQQEDSAVYLCASSLEWGGGGQGRYEQYFGPGTRLTVT.

The chain is built from TRBV4-2 and TRBJ2-6, with 9 bases lining up with TRBD1. The germline CDR1 and CDR2 sequences are LGHNA and YNFKEQ. Losses at the gene ends were 5 bases for V and 3 bases for J; bases not matched to a gene: 5. CDR3 length: 16 amino acids. The CDR3 spells CASSVRTGVGANVLTF. The DNA of the CDR3 is TGTGCCAGCAGCGTAAGGACAGGGGTTGGGGCCAACGTCCTGACTTTC.

This rearrangement joins TRBV6-5 to TRBJ2-7; 10 bases agree with TRBD2. CDR3 length equals 14 residues. V lost 11 bases to trimming and J lost 2 bases; unmatched junction nucleotides: 9. Per germline, CDR1 MNHEY and CDR2 SVGAGI. DNA of the CDR3: TGTGCCGGAGGGGCCAGCGGGAGGGCCTACGAGCAGTACTTC. This sequence encodes CAGGASGRAYEQYF.

The chain carries TRBV28 and TRBJ2-2; D tentatively reads TRBD1 or TRBD2 (5 bases each). Germline lookup yields CDR1 MDHEN and CDR2 SYDVKM. The CDR3 length is 14 residues. V lost 3 bases and J 6 bases, leaving 11 bases between the germline ends. The CDR3 DNA reads as TGTGCCAGCAGTTTCCGTAGGGACCCCGGGGAGCTGTTTTTT. Translated, it gives CASSFRRDPGELFF. Filled out from reference TRBV28 and TRBJ2-2, the complete variable domain reads DVKVTQSSRYLVKRTGEKVFLECVQDMDHENMFWYRQDPGLGLRLIYFSYDVKMKEKGDIPEGYSVSREKKERFSLILESASTNQTSMYLCASSFRRDPGELFFGEGSRLTVL.

The V gene is TRBV5-1, the J gene TRBJ1-5; D call uncertain. Trimming cost V 4 bases and J 6 bases, with 23 bases left between them. This CDR3 comprises 17 residues. Germline CDR1 SGHRS, CDR2 YFSETQ. Here the CDR3 DNA reads TGCGCCAGCAGCATAGGACGCCCCCGAAGGAGGGCTCAGCCCCAGCATTTT. This translates into CASSIGRPRRRAQPQHF. The whole variable domain, filled in from reference TRBV5-1 and TRBJ1-5, reads KAGVTQTPRYLIKTRGQQVTLSCSPISGHRSVSWYQQTPGQGLQFLFEYFSETQRNKGNFPGRFSGRQFSNSRSEMNVSTLELGDSALYLCASSIGRPRRRAQPQHFGDGTRLSIL.

This clone was seen a single time. This rearrangement joins TRBV6-5 to TRBJ2-2, with D uncertain. The germline V gene encodes CDR1 MNHEY and CDR2 SVGAGI. This CDR3 is 16 amino acids long. V was trimmed by 2 bases and J by 5 bases, leaving 15 bases between them. The CDR3 nucleotides are TGTGCCAGCAGTTACCTCGGACGGGCGAGAACCGGGGAGCTGTTTTTT. Translating gives CASSYLGRARTGELFF.

The chain links TRBV4-2 to TRBJ1-2, with 9 bases identical to TRBD1. This CDR3 spans 17 amino acids. Trimming at V came to 7 bases and at J to 4 bases, leaving 16 bases not matched to a gene. Looked up from germline, CDR1 is LGHNA and CDR2 is YNFKEQ. The DNA for the CDR3 is TGTGCCAGCAACGAGGTTGAGACAGGGGGTGGGAGCTATGGCTACACCTTC. Translation: CASNEVETGGGSYGYTF.

The V and J genes are TRBV28 and TRBJ2-1; tentatively, D is TRBD1 (6 bases). The germline CDR1 and CDR2 sequences are MDHEN and SYDVKM. The CDR3 length is 14 residues. V lost 4 bases to trimming and J lost 2 bases, with 9 bases between them. Here the CDR3 DNA reads TGTGCCAGCAGTTCAGGGGAACCCTACAATGAGCAGTTCTTC. It specifies CASSSGEPYNEQFF.

Concerning this clone itself: Other DNA sequences in this sample translate to the same CDR3. The V gene is TRBV6-5, the J gene TRBJ2-5, with 8 positions matching TRBD2. Germline V gene sequence: CDR1 MNHEY, CDR2 SVGAGI. With V trimmed by 4 bases and J by 5 bases, 9 bases remained unmatched. This CDR3 region has 15 residues. This CDR3 is CASSLTERGGETQYF. In DNA form, the CDR3 reads TGTGCCAGCAGTTTGACAGAACGGGGGGGGGAGACCCAGTACTTC.

V and J are TRBV12-5 and TRBJ2-3; 13 nucleotides align to TRBD2. Germline loops: CDR1 LGHNT, CDR2 FRNRAP. This CDR3 has 15 residues. V lost 8 bases and J lost 4; bases outside the gene matches: 6. In DNA, the CDR3 is TGTGCTAGTCGACTAGCGGGAGGAGTGGCAGATACGCAGTATTTT. Translated, it gives CASRLAGGVADTQYF.

This clone showed up just once. J is TRBJ1-1 and V is TRBV13, with a tentative D call TRBD1 (6 bases). This CDR3 is 17 amino acids long. Germline CDR1 is PRHDT and CDR2 is FYEKMQ (reference sequence). The V end lost 0 bases, the J end lost 1 base, and 15 bases lay between the germline ends. The CDR3 DNA reads as TGTGCCAGCAGCTTAGGCCTAGGGGGGCGGAAGAACACTGAAGCTTTCTTT. Translation: CASSLGLGGRKNTEAFF.

CDR3 in DNA: TGTGCCATCCTAGGGGGGGTCCCTGGAAACACCATATATTTT. This translates into CAILGGVPGNTIYF. The chain joins TRBV6-4 to TRBJ1-3; TRBD1 is a possible D gene (6 bases). This CDR3 region has 14 residues. Germline V gene lookup returns CDR1 MRHNA and CDR2 SNTAGT. The germline V and J ends were trimmed by 10 bases and 2 bases, with 15 bases remaining between them.

This clone has just one count. The rearrangement uses TRBV4-1 and TRBJ2-7; 10 bases match TRBD1. The V and J ends lost 4 bases and 2 bases, in that order; junction bases with no gene match: 5. The CDR3 spans 15 residues. The V gene's germline CDR1 is MGHRA and CDR2 YSYEKL. This CDR3 is CASSPAGTGAYEQYF. DNA for the CDR3: TGCGCCAGCAGCCCCGCCGGGACAGGGGCCTACGAGCAGTACTTC.

CDR3 nucleotide sequence: TGTGCCAGCAGTGAACAGCGGGGTATTACAGATACGCAGTATTTT. This sequence encodes CASSEQRGITDTQYF. The chain uses TRBV25-1 and TRBJ2-3; 7 positions match TRBD2. CDR1 and CDR2 (germline): MGHDK, SYGVNS. The length of the CDR3 is 15 residues. V lost 2 bases to trimming and J lost 3 bases; unmatched junction nucleotides: 5.

This chain links TRBV7-6 with TRBJ1-3; D gene unclear. Germline V gives CDR1 SGHVS, CDR2 FNYEAQ. The CDR3 loop spans 17 amino acids. V was cut by 0 bases and J by 7 bases, with 19 bases left in between. The CDR3 nucleotides read TGTGCCAGCAGCTTAGCCGTACTGTCGGGCGACGGGAACACCATATATTTT. The encoded protein is CASSLAVLSGDGNTIYF.

V is TRBV11-2 and J is TRBJ2-5, with 9 bases aligning to TRBD2. After removal of 5 bases from V and 6 bases from J, the junction contained 7 bases not matched to a gene. Germline V gives CDR1 SGHAT, CDR2 FQNNGV. This CDR3 region has 14 residues. As DNA, the CDR3 is TGTGCCAGCAGCACCCGACTAGCGGTGAAGACCCAGTACTTC. It encodes CASSTRLAVKTQYF.